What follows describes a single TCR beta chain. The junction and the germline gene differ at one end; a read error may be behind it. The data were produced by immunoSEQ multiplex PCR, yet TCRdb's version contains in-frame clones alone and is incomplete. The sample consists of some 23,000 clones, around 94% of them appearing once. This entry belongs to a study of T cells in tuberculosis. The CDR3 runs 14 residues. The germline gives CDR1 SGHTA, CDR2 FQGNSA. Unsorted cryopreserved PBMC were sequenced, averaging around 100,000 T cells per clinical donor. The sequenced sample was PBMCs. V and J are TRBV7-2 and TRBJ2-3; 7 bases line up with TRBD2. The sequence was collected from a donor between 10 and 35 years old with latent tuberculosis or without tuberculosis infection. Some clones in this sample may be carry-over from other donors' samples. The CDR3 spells CASCLWEGRDTQYF. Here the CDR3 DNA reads TGTGCCAGCTGCTTATGGGAGGGCCGGGATACGCAGTATTTT.